The rows below give T cell receptor beta chains drawn from one sample of a study of follicular helper T cells after annual influenza vaccination. Sequencing used immunoSEQ multiplex PCR; TCRdb keeps in-frame clones, though not all of them. The table includes some 10,000 clones, more than 65% detected once. The sample in question was CXCR5- memory CD4+ T cells sorted from blood, obtained on the day of influenza vaccination. Every receptor here comes from an adult who received the influenza vaccine. Each CDR3 is given without its conserved first and last residue. A clone size is listed for some rows: how often the clone was seen (once, few, many), or a class if it is expanded.

TRBJ1-5	few	TRBV30	AWSSRDQPQH
TRBJ2-3	-	TRBV19	ASSIGTGGRDTQY
TRBJ2-7	few	TRBV28	ASKVSAGLEQY
TRBJ2-1	-	TRBV29-1	SVEERGLAGGNEQF
TRBJ1-4	-	TRBV6-6	ASRGSGREKLF
TRBJ1-6	-	TRBV30	AWSVRAQGPNSPLH
TRBJ2-5	-	TRBV13	ASSRTDQETQY
TRBJ1-3	-	TRBV5-1	ASSSTGYSGNTIY
TRBJ1-4	-	TRBV15	ATSKGQVQNEKLF
TRBJ2-2	-	TRBV5-4	ASSSRLAGVDTGELF
TRBJ2-7	few	TRBV5-5	ASSSTTGTYEQY
TRBJ2-5	-	TRBV14	ASSHGLAGVETQY
TRBJ1-2	-	TRBV20-1	SAPTGAGYT
TRBJ2-1	-	TRBV6-5	ASSYGGGRSYNEQF
TRBJ2-7	-	TRBV5-1	ASSPGGGTYEQY
TRBJ1-2	-	TRBV28	ASSLGSGGYT
TRBJ1-2	-	TRBV7-6	ASSPDELYGYT
TRBJ1-5	-	TRBV7-9	ASSLGQHQPQH
TRBJ2-7	few	TRBV28	ASSRQGNEQY
TRBJ2-2	-	TRBV7-6	ASSLVAWTKNTGELF
TRBJ2-1	-	TRBV29-1	SVEDGRNEQF
TRBJ2-2	few	TRBV7-9	ASSLGTVKDTGELF
TRBJ2-3	once	TRBV7-6	ASSPGSQDTQY
TRBJ1-4	-	TRBV19	ASSNGDPSLEKLF
TRBJ1-2	few	TRBV19	ASSALREATNYGYT
TRBJ2-5	-	TRBV7-2	ASSSWTSGRAETQY
TRBJ1-2	-	TRBV11-1	ASSTPPNYGYT
TRBJ2-2	-	TRBV13	ASSSLGGQTNTGELF
TRBJ2-5	once	TRBV4-3	ASSQGLAVYQETQY
TRBJ1-4	-	TRBV28	ASSLPGQGTTNEKLF
TRBJ2-7	-	TRBV30	AWSTGSYEQY
TRBJ2-7	-	TRBV6-8	ASSLAGNLLPYEQY
TRBJ1-3	few	TRBV28	ASSLGRASASGNTIY
TRBJ1-5	-	TRBV2	ASREGNQPQH
TRBJ1-1	-	TRBV5-1	ASSLAVQPNTEAF
TRBJ2-1	-	TRBV14	ASSQFSAGGSSYNEQF
TRBJ1-6	-	TRBV28	ASTKEIYNSPLH
TRBJ1-4	-	TRBV19	ASSSRAGRTNEKLF
TRBJ1-1	few	TRBV6-1	ASSEASLGKAF
TRBJ1-1	few	TRBV5-1	ASSLDRGSTEAF
TRBJ2-7	once	TRBV6-5	ASSYSWTGYEQY
TRBJ2-5	-	TRBV28	ASSLGTSGLQETQY
TRBJ1-2	-	TRBV7-9	ASSPTIYGYT
TRBJ2-1	-	TRBV2	ASSRNRDNEQF
TRBJ2-5	-	TRBV5-4	ASSSGPQETQY
TRBJ1-5	-	TRBV4-3	ASSQGLQSAQH
TRBJ1-1	-	TRBV6-6	ASSYYLNTEAF
TRBJ2-6	few	TRBV4-2	ASSPTSGSGGANVLT
TRBJ1-5	-	TRBV30	AWGTGEIRDQPQH
TRBJ2-3	-	TRBV7-9	ASSPRLAVTDTQY
TRBJ1-5	few	TRBV10-2	ASSESSGQPQH
TRBJ1-5	-	TRBV7-9	ASSFKGDQPQH
TRBJ2-6	-	TRBV5-4	ASSKYFSSGANVLT
TRBJ2-1	-	TRBV30	AWSVYNEQF
TRBJ2-1	-	TRBV7-2	ASSLARGGAGNEQF
TRBJ1-3	-	TRBV28	ASRGQAYSGNTIY
TRBJ2-1	-	TRBV6-1	ASSIKGGGGEQF
TRBJ1-1	-	TRBV30	AWSDRGITEAF
TRBJ1-5	-	TRBV5-1	ASSLGENQPQH